Shown below are 5 T cell receptor beta chains from a single sample sequenced in a study of blood T cell repertoires in COVID-19 (TCRdb year 2020). Library method: the immunoSEQ multiplex PCR assay. TCRdb re-hosts the immuneACCESS table, in-frame sequences only. Its copies lack some clones; in the studies checked, an unresolved V gene accounts for under half of them, and the cause for the rest is not known. Here the sample has approximately 97,000 clones; 87% occur a single time. In total, the top ten clones hold approximately 2% of the sample. The sequenced sample was peripheral blood. The source is a man aged 45-65 years with active COVID-19.

The CDR3 DNA is TGTGCCAGCAGCTTAGGTACTAGCGGGAGATTCCAAGAGACCCAGTACTTC. The encoded protein is CASSLGTSGRFQETQYF. The genes are TRBV7-2 and TRBJ2-5; TRBD2 matches at 11 bases. V lost 1 base, J lost 1 base, and 5 bases stayed unmatched. This CDR3 comprises 17 residues. Germline-derived CDR1 and CDR2 are SGHTA and FQGNSA.

The chain has TRBV18 and TRBJ1-5; D uncertain. This CDR3 comprises 15 residues. Germline assignment: CDR1 KGHSH and CDR2 LQKENI. V was cut by 6 bases and J by 0 bases, with 12 bases left in between. CDR3 amino acids: CASSPTSYSNQPQHF. DNA of the CDR3: TGTGCCAGCTCTCCTACCTCCTATAGCAATCAGCCCCAGCATTTT.

The chain uses TRBV29-1 and TRBJ1-2; D is possibly TRBD1 (5 bases). CDR1 is SQVTM, CDR2 ANQGSEA, per germline. Trimming took off 6 bases at V and 4 bases at J, with 12 bases between the two ends. The CDR3 loop spans 12 amino acids. The CDR3: CSVLTASYGYTF. The CDR3 bases are TGCAGCGTCTTGACAGCCAGCTATGGCTACACCTTC.

The chain links TRBV6-5 to TRBJ1-2; D possibly corresponds to TRBD1 (5 bases). V was cut by 10 bases and J by 5 bases, with 20 bases left in between. Germline-derived CDR1 and CDR2 are MNHEY and SVGAGI. This CDR3 comprises 14 residues. The CDR3, as DNA: TGTGCCACCGAATTAGGGGCTGGGGGGTATGGCTACACCTTC. Translated: CATELGAGGYGYTF.

The rearrangement links TRBV2 to TRBJ1-2, with D tentatively TRBD1 (5 bases). CDR3 length: 14 residues. V dropped 6 bases and J dropped 2 bases, with 13 bases sitting between them. Germline V gene lookup returns CDR1 SNHLY and CDR2 FYNNEI. CDR3 protein: CASRTGTPNYGYTF. CDR3 DNA: TGTGCCAGCAGGACCGGGACTCCCAACTATGGCTACACCTTC.